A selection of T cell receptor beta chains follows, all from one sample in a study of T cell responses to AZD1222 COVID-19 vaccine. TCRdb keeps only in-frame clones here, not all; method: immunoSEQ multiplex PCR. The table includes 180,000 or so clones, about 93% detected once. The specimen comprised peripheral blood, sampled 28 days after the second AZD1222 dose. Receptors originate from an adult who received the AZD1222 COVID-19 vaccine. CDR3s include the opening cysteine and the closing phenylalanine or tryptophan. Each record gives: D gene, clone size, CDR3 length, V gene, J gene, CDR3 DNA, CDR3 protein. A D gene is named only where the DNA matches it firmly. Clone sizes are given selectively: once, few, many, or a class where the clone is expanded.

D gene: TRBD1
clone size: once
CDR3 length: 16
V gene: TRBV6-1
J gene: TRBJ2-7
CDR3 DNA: TGTGCCAGCAGTGGTAGTTCCGGGACAGTCGTCTACGAGCAGTACTTC
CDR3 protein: CASSGSSGTVVYEQYF

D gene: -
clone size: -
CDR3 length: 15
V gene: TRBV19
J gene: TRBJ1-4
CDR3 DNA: TGTGCCAGTAGTATAGTCGGGACAACTAATGAAAAACTGTTTTTT
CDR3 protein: CASSIVGTTNEKLFF

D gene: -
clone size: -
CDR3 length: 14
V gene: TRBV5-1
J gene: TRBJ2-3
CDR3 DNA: TGCGCCAGCAGCTTGGGCGGAAGCACAGATACGCAGTATTTT
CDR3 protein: CASSLGGSTDTQYF

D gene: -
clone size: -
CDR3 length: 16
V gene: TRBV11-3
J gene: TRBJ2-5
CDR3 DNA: TGTGCCAGCAGCTTAGGTGGGCAGGGTGTCCAAGAGACCCAGTACTTC
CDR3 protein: CASSLGGQGVQETQYF

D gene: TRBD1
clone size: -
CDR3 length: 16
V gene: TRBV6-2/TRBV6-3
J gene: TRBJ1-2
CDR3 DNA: TGTGCCAGCAGTGAGCGACCGGGACAGATCTCGCAAGGCTACACCTTC
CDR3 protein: CASSERPGQISQGYTF

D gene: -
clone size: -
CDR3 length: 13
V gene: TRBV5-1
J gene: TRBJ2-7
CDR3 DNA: TGCGCCAGCAGCGACCCCGACAGAGGCGAGCAGTACTTC
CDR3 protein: CASSDPDRGEQYF

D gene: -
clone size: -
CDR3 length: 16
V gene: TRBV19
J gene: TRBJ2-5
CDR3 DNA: TGTGCCAGTAGTACCCCGACAGCCCTCCAGGGAGAGACCCAGTACTTC
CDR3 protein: CASSTPTALQGETQYF

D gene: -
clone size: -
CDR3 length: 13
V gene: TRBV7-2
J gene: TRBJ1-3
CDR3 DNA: TGTGCCAGCAGCTCGGCATCTGGAAACACCATATATTTT
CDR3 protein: CASSSASGNTIYF

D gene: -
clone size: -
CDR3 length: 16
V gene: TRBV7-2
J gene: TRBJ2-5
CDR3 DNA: TGTGCCAGCAGCTTAGCGTGGGGTAGTGGCCAAGAGACCCAGTACTTC
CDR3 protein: CASSLAWGSGQETQYF

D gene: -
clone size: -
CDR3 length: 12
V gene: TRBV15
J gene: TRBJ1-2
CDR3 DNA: TGTGCCACCAGCAGAGATGTCGGGTTTGCAACCTTC
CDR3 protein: CATSRDVGFATF

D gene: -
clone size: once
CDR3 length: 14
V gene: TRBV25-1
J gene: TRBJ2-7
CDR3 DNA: TGTGCCAGCAGCGCCTACCGGATTTCCTACGAGCAGTACTTC
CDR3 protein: CASSAYRISYEQYF

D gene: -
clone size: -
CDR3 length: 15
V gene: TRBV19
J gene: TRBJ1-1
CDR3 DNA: TGTGCCAGTACGGGACTACTACCCTGGGACACTGAAGCTTTCTTT
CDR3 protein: CASTGLLPWDTEAFF

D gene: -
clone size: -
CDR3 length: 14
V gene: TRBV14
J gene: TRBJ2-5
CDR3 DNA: TGTGCCAGCAACCGAGGAATAGCCCAAGAGACCCAGTACTTC
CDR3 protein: CASNRGIAQETQYF

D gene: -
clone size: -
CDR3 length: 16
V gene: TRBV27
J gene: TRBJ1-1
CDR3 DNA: TGTGCCAGCAGTCTCCATTTCAGGGAAAGGGGTACTGAAGCTTTCTTT
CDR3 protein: CASSLHFRERGTEAFF

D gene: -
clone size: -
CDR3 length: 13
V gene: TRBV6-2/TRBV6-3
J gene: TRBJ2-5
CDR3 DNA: TGTGCCAGCAGTTATGGGGTCCAAGAGACCCAGTACTTC
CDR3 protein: CASSYGVQETQYF

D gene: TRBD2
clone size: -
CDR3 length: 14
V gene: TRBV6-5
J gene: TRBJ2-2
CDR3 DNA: TGTGCCCTATCAGGGACTACAAACACCGGGGAGCTGTTTTTT
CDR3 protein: CALSGTTNTGELFF

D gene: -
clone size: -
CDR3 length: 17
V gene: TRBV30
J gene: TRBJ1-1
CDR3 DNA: TGTGCCTGGAGTGAGCAGCGGCGGAAAGACATGAACACTGAAGCTTTCTTT
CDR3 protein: CAWSEQRRKDMNTEAFF

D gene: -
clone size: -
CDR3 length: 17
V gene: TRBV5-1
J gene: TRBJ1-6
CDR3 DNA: TGCGCCAGCAGCTTCGGGACTGGGAGCTCCTATAATTCACCCCTCCACTTT
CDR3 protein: CASSFGTGSSYNSPLHF

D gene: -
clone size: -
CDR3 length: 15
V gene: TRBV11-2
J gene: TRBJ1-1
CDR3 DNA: TGTGCCAGCAGCTTAGATATCGGCAGACTCACTGAAGCTTTCTTT
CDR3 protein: CASSLDIGRLTEAFF

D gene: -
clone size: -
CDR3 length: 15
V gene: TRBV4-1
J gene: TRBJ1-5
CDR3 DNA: TGCGCCAGCAGCCAAGAGGCGAGAAGCAATCAGCCCCAGCATTTT
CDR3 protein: CASSQEARSNQPQHF

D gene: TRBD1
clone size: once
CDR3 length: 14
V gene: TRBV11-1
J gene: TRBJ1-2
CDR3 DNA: TGTGCCAGCAGCTTAGCCGGACAGGGACGGGGCTACACCTTC
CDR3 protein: CASSLAGQGRGYTF

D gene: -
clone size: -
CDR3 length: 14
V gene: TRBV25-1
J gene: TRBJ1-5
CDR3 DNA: TGTGCCAGCAGTGAATATAATGCTGGGCAGCCCCAGCATTTT
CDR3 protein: CASSEYNAGQPQHF

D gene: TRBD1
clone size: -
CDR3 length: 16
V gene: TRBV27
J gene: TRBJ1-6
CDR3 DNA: TGTGCCAGCAGACCTGCAGGGGGCGGAAATAATTCACCCCTCCACTTT
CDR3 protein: CASRPAGGGNNSPLHF

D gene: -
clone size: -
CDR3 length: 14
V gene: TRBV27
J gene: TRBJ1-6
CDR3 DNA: TGTGCCAGCAGTTCATCCTCCTATAATTCACCCCTCCACTTT
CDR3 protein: CASSSSSYNSPLHF

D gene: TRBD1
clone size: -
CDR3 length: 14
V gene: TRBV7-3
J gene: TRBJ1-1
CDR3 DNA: TGTGCCAGCAGCCCTTCGACAGGGGACACTGAAGCTTTCTTT
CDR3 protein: CASSPSTGDTEAFF

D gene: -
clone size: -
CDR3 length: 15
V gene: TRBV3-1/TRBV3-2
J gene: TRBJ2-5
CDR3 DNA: TGTGCCAGCAGCCAAGATCCCAGCGTACAAGAGACCCAGTACTTC
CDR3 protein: CASSQDPSVQETQYF

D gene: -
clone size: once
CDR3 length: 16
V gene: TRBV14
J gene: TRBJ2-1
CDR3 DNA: TGTGCCAGCAGCCAAGTAAAACTAGGGCCGCCCAATGAGCAGTTCTTC
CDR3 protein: CASSQVKLGPPNEQFF

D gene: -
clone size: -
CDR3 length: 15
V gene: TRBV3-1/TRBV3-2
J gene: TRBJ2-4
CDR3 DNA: TGTGCCAGCAGCCCCCCCTCGGCGGGGAGGAACATTCAGTACTTC
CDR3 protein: CASSPPSAGRNIQYF

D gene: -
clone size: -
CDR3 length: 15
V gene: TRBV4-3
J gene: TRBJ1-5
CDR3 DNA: TGCGCCAGCAGCCAAGCGCCCCAGGGCAATCAGCCCCAGCATTTT
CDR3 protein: CASSQAPQGNQPQHF

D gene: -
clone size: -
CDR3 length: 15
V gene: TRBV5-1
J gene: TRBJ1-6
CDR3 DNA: TGCGCCAGCAGCTTGAATGGGCAGGGTGATTCACCCCTCCACTTT
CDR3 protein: CASSLNGQGDSPLHF

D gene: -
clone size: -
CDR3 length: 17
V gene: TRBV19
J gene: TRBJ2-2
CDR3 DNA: TGTGCCAGTAGTATCTCCCACTTACGACCGAACACCGGGGAGCTGTTTTTT
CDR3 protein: CASSISHLRPNTGELFF

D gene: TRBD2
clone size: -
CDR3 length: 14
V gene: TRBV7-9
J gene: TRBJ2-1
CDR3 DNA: TGTGCCAGCAGCTTAGTTATGGGGAGGGCTGAGCAGTTCTTC
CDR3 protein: CASSLVMGRAEQFF

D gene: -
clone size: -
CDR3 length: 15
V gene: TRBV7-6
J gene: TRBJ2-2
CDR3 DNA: TGTGCCAGCAGCTTAGGGGGCGGGCCCCTGGGGGAGCTGTTTTTT
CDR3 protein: CASSLGGGPLGELFF